The present T cell receptor (beta chain) was sequenced within a study of cytomegalovirus exposure and HLA in healthy donors. As for the study in general: Early on, a data release was issued that held some 91 million unique TCRs from HLA-typed donors.

Study-level results: Judged likely to be a sequencing artifact was a cluster of highly shared sequence variants.

The PCR had 60 Vbeta and 13 Jbeta primers. TCRdb's copy holds only in-frame clones and misses some; the assay was immunoSEQ multiplex PCR. This sample has about 150,000 clones, with 75% to 80% found just once. Germline assignment: CDR1 SGHRS and CDR2 YFSETQ. V was pared by 2 bases and J by 5 bases, with 11 bases of the junction left unmatched. This CDR3 has 16 residues. For this clone: Antigen: not known.

The chain uses TRBV5-1 and TRBJ2-5; 8 nucleotides agree with TRBD2. The receptor comes from a male donor in good health and CMV-seronegative. The sequencing input was PBMCs. CDR3 sequence (DNA): TGCGCCAGCAGCTTCTTGGCCAGCGGGAGTGGGGAGACCCAGTACTTC. This encodes CASSFLASGSGETQYF.